These 29 T cell receptor beta chains share one sample of origin, sequenced in a study of cytomegalovirus exposure and HLA in healthy donors. A multiplex PCR was run with 60 Vbeta primers and 13 Jbeta primers. Assay: immunoSEQ multiplex PCR; the TCRdb copy retains only in-frame clones and omits some. The sample comprises nearly 200,000 clones, roughly 80% of which are singletons, and 2% to 2.5% rests with the top ten. Sequencing was performed on PBMCs. All receptors derive from a young woman in good health and CMV-seropositive.

J is TRBJ2-1 and V is TRBV5-1; D remains unclear. With 0 bases removed from V and 8 bases from J, the gap between germline ends came to 6 bases. The germline V gene has CDR1 SGHRS and CDR2 YFSETQ. The CDR3 covers 12 residues. CDR3 in DNA: TGCGCCAGCAGCTTGGCCCGGGATGAGCAGTTCTTC. Its protein is CASSLARDEQFF.

The chain carries TRBV6-1 and TRBJ2-2; D is unresolved. CDR1 and CDR2 from the germline V gene are MNHNS and SASEGT. Trimming cost V 7 bases and J 3 bases, with 12 bases left between them. This CDR3 spans 14 amino acids. The CDR3 region has the DNA TGTGCCAGCAACCCCGACTTTTACACCGGGGAGCTGTTTTTT. Translated: CASNPDFYTGELFF.

This clone was counted once. V is TRBV5-1 and J is TRBJ2-3; 9 nucleotides line up with TRBD2. This CDR3 comprises 16 residues. V shed 0 bases, J shed 6 bases, and the junction held 8 bases outside the gene matches. CDR1 and CDR2 from the germline V gene are SGHRS and YFSETQ. CDR3 residues: CASSLAAGGQTDTQYF. Written as DNA, the CDR3 is TGCGCCAGCAGCTTGGCCGCGGGGGGGCAAACTGATACGCAGTATTTT.

The J gene is TRBJ1-1, the V gene TRBV6-6, with 8 bases fitting TRBD1. J was trimmed by 2 bases and V by 7 bases; bases with no gene match: 6. The CDR3 runs 14 residues. From germline, CDR1 is MNHNY and CDR2 SVGAGI (reference sequence). The CDR3 loop is CASIGQGANTEAFF. The CDR3 coding sequence is TGTGCCAGCATAGGACAGGGCGCCAACACTGAAGCTTTCTTT.

This clone occurred a few times. The rearrangement joins TRBV29-1 to TRBJ2-1; TRBD1 might be the D (6 bases). Germline loops: CDR1 SQVTM, CDR2 ANQGSEA. V lost 6 bases to trimming and J lost 7 bases, with 16 bases between them. This CDR3 contains 13 residues. CDR3 sequence (DNA): TGCAGCGTCTGGGGACAACGTGGGAATGAGCAGTTCTTC. It yields the protein CSVWGQRGNEQFF.

The CDR3 loop reads CASSVGLKNIQYF. As DNA, the CDR3 is TGTGCCAGCAGCGTAGGACTCAAAAACATTCAGTACTTC. This chain uses TRBV9 with TRBJ2-4; D remains ambiguous. CDR1 and CDR2 from the germline V gene are SGDLS and YYNGEE. This CDR3 is built from 13 residues. V was shortened by 0 bases and J by 3 bases, with 4 bases between the two germline ends.

The chain has TRBV19 and TRBJ2-3; D is perhaps TRBD1 (6 bases). The V gene lost 6 bases and the J gene lost 3 bases, with 10 bases spanning the gap. Per germline, CDR1 LNHDA and CDR2 SQIVND (reference sequence). The CDR3 spans 13 residues. CDR3 protein: CASRATGTDTQYF. As DNA, the CDR3 is TGTGCCAGTAGGGCTACAGGGACAGATACGCAGTATTTT.

In its sample, this clone was seen a few times. The chain couples TRBV7-9 to TRBJ1-3; TRBD1 is a possible D gene (6 bases). There are 13 residues in the CDR3. CDR1 is SEHNR, CDR2 FQNEAQ, per germline (reference sequence). V lost 5 bases and J lost 4, with 9 bases in between. The CDR3 DNA reads as TGTGCCAGCAGCCTCAGGGGAGGAAACACCATATATTTT. Its protein product is CASSLRGGNTIYF.

This clone was seen once. This rearrangement joins TRBV25-1 to TRBJ2-1; 8 bases agree with TRBD2. The germline V gene has CDR1 MGHDK and CDR2 SYGVNS. The length of the CDR3 is 14 residues. V lost 5 bases and J lost 8; bases outside the gene matches: 8. The CDR3 reads CASSRAGVGYEQFF. The CDR3 DNA sequence: TGTGCCAGCAGTCGAGCGGGAGTTGGGTATGAGCAGTTCTTC.

V is TRBV12-5 and J is TRBJ2-7; a possible D gene is TRBD2 (6 bases). The CDR3 runs 12 residues. V lost 6 bases and J 7 bases, leaving 13 bases between the germline ends. CDR1 is LGHNT and CDR2 is FRNRAP in the germline V gene. The CDR3 DNA reads as TGTGCTAGTGGCTTCCCTGGGGGGGAGCAGTACTTC. This translates into CASGFPGGEQYF.

The chain combines TRBV6-5 with TRBJ2-1; 9 bases map to TRBD1. Per germline, CDR1 MNHEY and CDR2 SVGAGI. V trimming: 6 bases; J trimming: 2 bases; junction bases outside the gene matches: 5. The CDR3 covers 15 residues. The CDR3 loop is CASSLRDRAYNEQFF. In nucleotides, the CDR3 is TGTGCCAGCAGCCTCCGGGACAGGGCCTACAATGAGCAGTTCTTC.

In its sample, this clone was seen once. The V and J genes are TRBV15 and TRBJ2-7, with TRBD2 matching 10 bases. Germline lookup yields CDR1 LNHNV and CDR2 YYDKDF (reference sequence). The CDR3 loop spans 15 amino acids. V lost 4 bases, J lost 2 bases, and 5 bases stayed unmatched. The CDR3 nucleotides read TGTGCCACCAGCACCCAGCGGGAGGGCCCCTACGAGCAGTACTTC. It translates to CATSTQREGPYEQYF.

The chain has TRBV28 and TRBJ2-7, with D unresolved. The V gene lost 6 bases and the J gene lost 5 bases, with 14 bases spanning the gap. CDR1 is MDHEN and CDR2 is SYDVKM in the germline V gene. The CDR3 consists of 13 residues. CDR3 region: CASSRSTPHEQYF. CDR3 in DNA: TGTGCCAGCAGCAGGTCGACACCCCACGAGCAGTACTTC.

The chain recombines TRBV5-6 with TRBJ2-5; TRBD1 might be the D (6 bases). TRBJ2-7 matches the DNA end more closely, so the J call is doubtful. Germline CDR1 is SGHDT and CDR2 is YYEEEE. The CDR3 is 14 residues long. The DNA for the CDR3 is TGTGCCAGCAGCTTGGGACAGGAGCTCTACGAGCAGTACTTC. Protein product: CASSLGQELYEQYF.

A few counts support this clone. V and J are TRBV5-4 and TRBJ1-2; D is ambiguous. Germline assignment: CDR1 SGHNT and CDR2 YYREEE (reference sequence). The CDR3 covers 14 residues. Trimming removed 2 bases at V and 2 bases at J, with 10 bases between. CDR3 sequence: CASSLALINYGYTF. CDR3 sequence (DNA): TGTGCCAGCAGCTTAGCACTTATCAACTATGGCTACACCTTC.

The CDR3 here is CASSHNSDTQYF. CDR3 bases: TGCGCCAGCAGCCATAACTCAGATACGCAGTATTTT. The chain carries TRBV4-3 and TRBJ2-3, with D hard to call. This CDR3 is built from 12 residues. CDR1 and CDR2 (germline): LGHNA, YSLEER. Trimming removed 3 bases at V and 4 bases at J, with 5 bases between.

As concerns this clone: Germline and junction disagree at one end, which may indicate a read error. The rearrangement joins TRBV6-5 to TRBJ2-1; 14 bases line up with TRBD2. The CDR3 consists of 15 residues. CDR1 is MNHEY and CDR2 is SVGAGI in the germline V gene. The CDR3 nucleotides read TGTGCCGGCAGATCCGGGACTAGCGGGAGAACAGGGCAGTTCTTC. Translated, it gives CAGRSGTSGRTGQFF.

This clone was found once. Here the CDR3 reads CASSLRGRGADTQYF. The CDR3 DNA reads TGTGCCAGCAGCTTACGCGGGAGAGGGGCAGATACGCAGTATTTT. V usage is TRBV7-3 and J usage is TRBJ2-3; 7 bases match TRBD2. The CDR3 runs 15 residues. V lost 2 bases to trimming and J lost 4 bases; unmatched junction nucleotides: 6. Germline assignment: CDR1 SGHTA and CDR2 FQGTGA.

This chain connects TRBV27 to TRBJ1-3, with 8 bases that match TRBD1. The V gene's germline CDR1 is MNHEY and CDR2 SMNVEV (reference sequence). This CDR3 is built from 15 residues. The J segment lost 2 bases and the V segment lost 4 bases, leaving 4 bases of the junction unmatched. CDR3 region: CASSSQGAAGNTIYF. The CDR3 nucleotides read TGTGCCAGCAGTTCTCAGGGGGCGGCTGGAAACACCATATATTTT.

A single count supports this clone. The genes are TRBV19 and TRBJ1-5; 9 bases map to TRBD1. The CDR3 is 14 amino acids. V shed 4 bases, J shed 4 bases, and the junction held 2 bases outside the gene matches. Germline-derived CDR1 and CDR2 are LNHDA and SQIVND (reference sequence). This CDR3 is CASSKGQGNQPQHF. CDR3 DNA sequence: TGTGCCAGTAGTAAGGGACAGGGTAATCAGCCCCAGCATTTT.

This chain joins TRBV6-5 and TRBJ1-4; TRBD1 agrees at 7 bases. CDR1 and CDR2 from the germline V gene are MNHEY and SVGAGI. Trimming at V came to 6 bases and at J to 0 bases, leaving 1 base not matched to a gene. The length of the CDR3 is 14 residues. In DNA, the CDR3 is TGTGCCAGCAGACAGGGGTCAACTAATGAAAAACTGTTTTTT. Encoded protein: CASRQGSTNEKLFF.

This clone was observed once. The chain combines TRBV27 with TRBJ1-2; 9 nucleotides line up with TRBD1. The trim removed 3 bases at V and 8 bases at J, leaving 7 bases unmatched. This CDR3 comprises 14 residues. The germline CDR1 and CDR2 sequences are MNHEY and SMNVEV (reference sequence). The CDR3 sequence is CASSLGQGPQGYTF. Written as DNA, the CDR3 is TGTGCCAGCAGTTTGGGACAGGGCCCTCAGGGCTACACCTTC.

This chain links TRBV28 with TRBJ1-4, with D possibly matching TRBD1 (5 bases). The CDR3 covers 15 residues. The V end lost 6 bases, the J end lost 5 bases, and 16 bases lay between the germline ends. Germline CDR1 and CDR2: MDHEN and SYDVKM. The CDR3 sequence is CASSTPGLTNEKLFF. CDR3 coding DNA: TGTGCCAGCAGCACCCCGGGACTTACCAATGAAAAACTGTTTTTT.

The chain has TRBV21-1 and TRBJ2-3; the table gives TRBD2 as D, unverified against the DNA. TRBV21-1 is marked as a pseudogene. CDR3 length: 18 amino acids. CDR3 bases: TGTGCCAGCACCCTAGCGGGGGGGCGACCCTCTAGCACAGATACGCAGTATTTT. Protein sequence: CASTLAGGRPSSTDTQYF.

The table lists this clone with a count of one. CDR3 sequence (DNA): TGTGCCAGCAGTTTGCCCCCGGGGCAGGGGGCTATGTACGAGCAGTACTTC. Residues: CASSLPPGQGAMYEQYF. The rearrangement links TRBV28 to TRBJ2-7, with TRBD1 matching over 8 bases. The trim removed 3 bases at V and 4 bases at J, leaving 14 bases unmatched. The CDR3 spans 17 residues. Looked up from germline, CDR1 is MDHEN and CDR2 is SYDVKM. Together with reference TRBV28 and TRBJ2-7, the CDR3 gives the full variable domain: DVKVTQSSRYLVKRTGEKVFLECVQDMDHENMFWYRQDPGLGLRLIYFSYDVKMKEKGDIPEGYSVSREKKERFSLILESASTNQTSMYLCASSLPPGQGAMYEQYFGPGTRLTVT.

The V call is TRBV7-9, the J call TRBJ1-1; no reliable D call. V was cut by 1 base and J by 1 base, with 10 bases left in between. Germline CDR1 is SEHNR and CDR2 is FQNEAQ (reference sequence). This CDR3 has 15 amino acids. The CDR3 DNA is TGTGCCAGCAGCTTAGATGGGCGGGGGAACACTGAAGCTTTCTTT. Protein sequence: CASSLDGRGNTEAFF.

This sequence joins TRBV28 and TRBJ2-1; tentatively, D is TRBD1 (5 bases). The CDR3 is 14 amino acids. Trimming shortened V by 8 bases and J by 3 bases, and 14 bases separated the two germline ends. Germline CDR1 reads MDHEN; CDR2 reads SYDVKM. In DNA, the CDR3 is TGTGCCAGCTCAGGGTCTTTGGACTACAATGAGCAGTTCTTC. Translation gives CASSGSLDYNEQFF.

About this clone itself: Additional DNA sequences in this sample encode the identical CDR3. The V gene is TRBV7-9, the J gene TRBJ1-4, with 8 bases matching TRBD1. Germline V gene data show CDR1 as SEHNR and CDR2 as FQNEAQ (reference sequence). The CDR3 is 14 residues long. J lost 4 bases, V lost 5 bases, and 3 bases had no gene match. The CDR3 nucleotides are TGTGCCAGCAGCCCCGGACAGGGTAATGAAAAACTGTTTTTT. It yields the protein CASSPGQGNEKLFF.

This clone was seen only a few times. This sequence joins TRBV27 and TRBJ2-3; maybe TRBD1 (5 bases). Germline CDR1 MNHEY, CDR2 SMNVEV (reference sequence). Trimming shortened V by 3 bases and J by 7 bases, and 17 bases separated the two germline ends. CDR3 length equals 15 residues. CDR3 sequence (DNA): TGTGCCAGCAGTTTTTTTTCAGGGAATAAAAATACGCAGTATTTT. Amino acid sequence: CASSFFSGNKNTQYF.